This T cell receptor (beta chain) is from a study of cytomegalovirus exposure and HLA in healthy donors (dated by TCRdb to about 2017). About the investigation overall: According to an earlier analysis of a few hundred of the donors, some 170 million T cells yielded over 100 million unique TCR beta sequences and 276 Gb of sequence data. An early release covering approximately 600 HLA-typed donors comprised 300 to 350 gigabases of sequencing data and tens of millions of unique TCR sequences. Among the roughly 390 genotyped donors, more than 70% belonged to the genetic ancestry cluster associated with self-reported Caucasian donors. The study was designed to test whether signatures of past pathogen exposure could be identified by cataloging public T cell receptors. Using immunosequencing, the study profiled T cell repertoires from approximately 700 subjects and related those repertoires to cytomegalovirus serostatus. Along with the roughly 700-subject first cohort, a separate validation cohort of more than 90 different subjects was used. The study combined high-throughput TCR immunosequencing, statistical association of individual TCRs with disease status, and machine learning to predict cytomegalovirus infection status. A later analysis re-examined previously published TCR beta repertoires from just over 650 donors and added high-resolution HLA genotyping to investigate patterns of TCR occurrence. Rather than drawing on any new phenotypic data, the later analysis identified candidate immune exposures from TCR beta sequences and the way those sequences occurred across donors. An earlier analysis of approximately 630 of the donors applied high-throughput TCR beta sequencing to assess whether each TCR beta V gene segment acted as functional or pseudogenic. Donor age, sex, ethnicity and CMV serostatus were compiled together with the repertoire data. A later genetic analysis used genome-wide SNP genotypes for about 65% of the 666 donors, treating that subset as a discovery cohort. All discovery cohort repertoires had been generated using a single sequencing platform. HLA typing covered class I and class II loci at four-digit resolution. Typing coverage differed by locus: A, B, C, DRB1 and DQB1 were typed in roughly 620-630 donors, DQA1 in 522, DPA1 in 600 to 610, and DPB1 in just under 490. Four or five DR-DQ haplotypes were handled as single units for association and clustering because linkage in the cohort was strong. Among some 410 genotyped donors of the cohort, an average of around 240,000 unique TCR beta nucleotide sequences were sequenced per donor, around 20% of them non-productive. What the study reported, not specific to this receptor: While some public TCRs were present in many individuals, most TCR sequences turned up only very rarely across donors. The study gave a list of 150 to 200 TCR beta chains associated with cytomegalovirus. At a false discovery rate of 0.05, a later analysis linked fewer than 20,000 TCR beta sequences to specific HLA alleles. Three of the identified cytomegalovirus-associated TCR beta chains were confirmed in vitro to be specific for cytomegalovirus antigens. Cytomegalovirus status was reported to be diagnosed by the classifier with high specificity and sensitivity in both the original and validation cohorts. Compared with the roughly 710-donor mean, donors in an Asian-associated ancestry cluster had fewer N-insertions in productive TCRs, according to a later genetic analysis. The earlier analysis of some 540 of the donors excluded seventeen rarely observed V segments, including chromosome 9 orphons, because counts were too low. Broadly in line with IMGT annotations, most TCR beta V segments showed up in productive rearrangements about 90% or about 30% of the time in an earlier analysis of under 700 of the donors. In a later analysis, the rate of TCR association differed among HLA loci, with DRB1 alleles having the most associated TCRs and HLA-C alleles having the fewest. The authors suggested that the approach could potentially be generalized to other disease states and immunological phenotypes. In this cohort, only TCR beta chains were sequenced, and detectable features were limited by the absence of alpha or paired-chain data. A group of highly shared sequence variants was considered likely to be a technical artifact of the sequencing pipeline. A later analysis found that HLA-associated TCR beta chains were more clonally expanded and had lower generation probabilities than equally common non-associated chains. A further reported finding was that TCR beta sequences accurately predicted the HLA-A and HLA-B alleles for most subjects in the first cohort. Strong co-occurrence of HLA alleles, especially DR and DQ, made assigning TCR associations to individual alleles difficult. A later analysis reported that several top co-occurrence clusters appeared linked to parvovirus B19, influenza, CMV and Epstein-Barr virus. The presence/absence analyses assumed that sequencing depth was roughly uniform across donors, and that assumption may not be true. For the cohort, immune exposure information was limited to CMV serostatus. HLA typing was unavailable for some donors at each locus, so association tests used only the typed subset. V-gene and J-gene trimming of TCR beta chains was associated with a missense DCLRE1C variant in a later genetic analysis, and the association was replicated in an independent cohort. Correlated functional status among segregating V segments might be attributable to linkage disequilibrium, but an unknown experimental factor could not be ruled out. The 87-base-pair reads could not distinguish some IMGT-functional V segments, including TRBV6-2 and TRBV6-3, so those segments were excluded. A later analysis found that most CMV-associated TCR beta chains appeared HLA-restricted, with HLA associations seemingly driven largely by CMV exposure.

The CDR3 numbers 19 residues from cysteine through phenylalanine. The kept DNA is CDR3 alone, 57 bases in frame from the first base. CDR1 and CDR2 (LGHNT, FRNRAP) derive from the germline V gene. Between the V and J ends, shortened by 0 bases and 1 base respectively, the junction contains 20 bases. The cohort consisted of fewer than 700 healthy bone marrow donors. At the time of sampling, every cohort member was nominally healthy, though immune exposures that went unrecorded were likely present. The donor tested CMV seropositive and was one of the 289 seropositive cohort members. Each donor provided a peripheral blood sample, and peripheral blood mononuclear cells were used for TCR beta sequencing. The Qiagen DNeasy Blood Extraction Kit was used to extract genomic DNA from the blood cell samples. Receptor amplification or capture employed the immunoSEQ multiplex PCR assay. The multiplex PCR relied on a mix of 60 forward primers for TCR Vbeta segments and 13 reverse primers for TCR Jbeta segments. The CDR3 region of rearranged TCR beta genes was amplified from genomic DNA by a multiplex PCR assay. Amplified TCR beta libraries were sequenced as 87-base-pair reads on the Illumina HiSeq System. Processing in the source paper ran as follows. A later analysis tallied about 77 million unique TCR beta chains across the 700 or so repertoires, and some 10 million of those chains were shared by two or more donors. A nearest-neighbor algorithm error-corrected the raw reads and collapsed the reads into unique sequences, merging closely related sequences to remove PCR and sequencing errors. To assign V, D and J gene segments, CDR3 sequences were aligned to IMGT reference sequences. For a sequence to be retained, a match of at least six nucleotides to both a V gene segment and a J gene segment was required. A rearrangement was called productive if the CDR3 had no stop codons and remained in frame with V and J, and every other rearrangement was called non-productive. Following IMGT convention, CDR3 was defined as the stretch from the second conserved V-encoded cysteine up to the conserved J-encoded phenylalanine. The earlier analysis of about 500 of the donors excluded sequences that lacked an unambiguous match to a single V gene segment. In an earlier analysis of 587 of the donors, V segments were called functional above 56.7% productive rearrangements and were called segregating when the between-donor standard deviation exceeded 5%. A statistical classification framework was developed to diagnose cytomegalovirus status using the catalog of TCR beta chain sequences. In a later analysis, TCR nucleotide sequences were compared against IMGT/GENE-DB human TR gene sequences so that V and J genes could be assigned. The TCRdist pipeline was used in a later analysis to assign CDR3 sequences and most-parsimonious VDJ recombination scenarios. A later analysis defined each TCR beta chain by its CDR3 amino acid sequence plus V-gene family, and excluded reads lacking a unique V-gene family. As a way to deal with suspected cross-contamination and a sequencing artifact, a later analysis dropped 500 to 700 nucleotide sequences that were highly shared and had low generation probability. For each public chain, a later analysis derived a clonal expansion index from normalized ranks of inferred template counts within each repertoire. A later analysis computed generation probabilities with a VDJ recombination model fitted to out-of-frame rearrangements, and checked the results against IGoR. In a later analysis, TCR-TCR, TCR-HLA and TCR-CMV co-occurrence was scored with hypergeometric tests, and a repertoire-size bias correction was applied to TCR pairs. In a later analysis, false discovery rates were estimated by permuting HLA or CMV assignments 20 times. In a later analysis, co-occurring TCRs were grouped with DBSCAN, and TCRdist sequence similarity was added when clustering was performed within HLA-allele-positive subsets. For co-occurrence clustering, repertoires with fewer than 30,000 or more than 120,000 public chains were excluded, along with 5 or 6 repertoires with anomalous nucleotide sharing. TCRdb stores this immuneACCESS table with in-frame sequences only. Part of the clones is absent; in the studies checked, under half of the shortfall reflects unresolved V genes, and no reason is known for the rest. Clone size and the V and J calls come from that table; the DNA yielded D and trimming. Present in this sample are about 110,000 clones, over 65% of which were seen just once. In total, the top ten clones hold about 5% of the sample.

This clone was seen more than once but under ten times. Its specific antigen is unknown. The record has no base qualities; no much larger clone is one base away. The origin of this receptor is a woman aged 30 to 39 in good health and CMV-seropositive. The chain links TRBV12-5 with TRBJ2-3, with a tentative D gene TRBD1 over 5 matching bases. Sequenced: PBMCs. The nucleotide sequence is given as TGTGCTAGTGGTTTGGTACTCTTCGGGCAGGGCAGAGGCACAGATACGCAGTATTTT. The resulting protein is CASGLVLFGQGRGTDTQYF.